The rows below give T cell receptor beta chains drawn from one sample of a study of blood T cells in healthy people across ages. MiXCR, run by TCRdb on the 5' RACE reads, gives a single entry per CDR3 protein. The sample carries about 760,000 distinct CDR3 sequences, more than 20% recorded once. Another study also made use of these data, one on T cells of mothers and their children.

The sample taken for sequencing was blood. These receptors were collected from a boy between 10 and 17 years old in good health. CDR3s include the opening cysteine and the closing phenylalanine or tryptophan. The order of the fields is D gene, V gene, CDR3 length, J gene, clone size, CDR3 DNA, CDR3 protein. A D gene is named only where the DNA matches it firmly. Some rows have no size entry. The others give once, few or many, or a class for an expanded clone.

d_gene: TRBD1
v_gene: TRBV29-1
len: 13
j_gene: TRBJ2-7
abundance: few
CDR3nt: TGCAGCGTTGAAAGGACAGGGAAACGCGAGCAGTACTTC
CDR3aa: CSVERTGKREQYF

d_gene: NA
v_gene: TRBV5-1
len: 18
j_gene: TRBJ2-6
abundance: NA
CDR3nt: TGCGCCAGCAGCTTGTCGCCAGGCGTCTACTCTGGGGCCAACGTCCTGACTTTC
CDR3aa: CASSLSPGVYSGANVLTF

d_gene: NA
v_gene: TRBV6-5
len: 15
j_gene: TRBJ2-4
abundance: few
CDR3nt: TGTGCCAGCAGCGGACGGAGGTCAGCCAAAAACATTCAGTACTTC
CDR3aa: CASSGRRSAKNIQYF

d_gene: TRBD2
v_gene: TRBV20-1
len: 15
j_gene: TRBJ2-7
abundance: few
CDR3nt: TGCAGTGCGCCGATGCCGGGACTAGCCTCCTACGAGCAGTACTTC
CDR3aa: CSAPMPGLASYEQYF

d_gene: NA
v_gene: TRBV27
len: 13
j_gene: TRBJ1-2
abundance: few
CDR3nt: TGTGCCAGCAGTCCAGAAAGGGTCTATGGCTACACCTTC
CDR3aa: CASSPERVYGYTF

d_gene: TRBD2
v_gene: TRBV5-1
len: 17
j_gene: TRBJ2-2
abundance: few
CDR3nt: TGCGCCAGCAGCTTGGGACTAGCGGGCCTGAACACCGGGGAGCTGTTTTTT
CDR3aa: CASSLGLAGLNTGELFF

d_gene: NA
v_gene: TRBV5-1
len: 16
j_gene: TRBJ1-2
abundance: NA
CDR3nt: TGCGCCAGCAGCTTAGAATACCCTTCGCCTTACTATGGCTACACCTTC
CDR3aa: CASSLEYPSPYYGYTF

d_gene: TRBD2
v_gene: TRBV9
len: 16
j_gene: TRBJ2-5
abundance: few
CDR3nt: TGTGCCAGCAGCGTAGTACCTAGCGGGGGCCAAGAGACCCAGTACTTC
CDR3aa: CASSVVPSGGQETQYF

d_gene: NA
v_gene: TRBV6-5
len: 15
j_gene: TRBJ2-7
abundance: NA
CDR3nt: TGTGCCAGCAGTTACTCCTGGACAGAGCCCTACGAGCAGTACTTC
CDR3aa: CASSYSWTEPYEQYF

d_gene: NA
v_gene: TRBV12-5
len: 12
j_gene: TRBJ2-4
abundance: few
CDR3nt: TGTGCTAGTGGTTTCCCCCTGGGCATTCAGTACTTC
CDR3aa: CASGFPLGIQYF

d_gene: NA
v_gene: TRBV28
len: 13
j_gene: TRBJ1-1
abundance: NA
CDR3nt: TGTGCCAGCAGCACTCCGACGGGCACTGAAGCTTTCTTT
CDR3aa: CASSTPTGTEAFF

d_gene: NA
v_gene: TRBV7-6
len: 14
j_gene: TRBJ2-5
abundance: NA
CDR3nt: TGTGCCAGCAGCGGGCGCCAAACCCCAGAGACCCAGTACTTC
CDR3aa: CASSGRQTPETQYF

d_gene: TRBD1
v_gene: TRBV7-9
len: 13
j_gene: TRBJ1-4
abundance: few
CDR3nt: TGTGCCAGCCTCGGGGCTACAGGGGGCGAACTGTTTTTT
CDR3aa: CASLGATGGELFF

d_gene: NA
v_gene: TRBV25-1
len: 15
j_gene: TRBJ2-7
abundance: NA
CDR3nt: TGTGCCAGCAGTGGAGGAGGGGGCTCTGGCTACGAGCAGTACTTC
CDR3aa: CASSGGGGSGYEQYF

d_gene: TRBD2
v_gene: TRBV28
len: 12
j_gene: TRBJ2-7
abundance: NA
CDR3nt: TGTGCCTGTGGGAGGGGATTCGACGAGCAGTACTTC
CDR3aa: CACGRGFDEQYF

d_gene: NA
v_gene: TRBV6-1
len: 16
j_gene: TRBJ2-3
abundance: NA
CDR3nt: TGTGCCAGCAGCGATCGTCGTCAGGGAGGCGTAGATACGCAGTATTTT
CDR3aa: CASSDRRQGGVDTQYF

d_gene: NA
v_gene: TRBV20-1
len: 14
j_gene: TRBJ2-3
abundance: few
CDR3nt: TGCAGTGCTATTGGGCGAGCGGCCCCAGATACGCAGTATTTT
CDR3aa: CSAIGRAAPDTQYF

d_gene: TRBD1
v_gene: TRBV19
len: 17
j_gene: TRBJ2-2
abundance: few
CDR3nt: TGTGCCAGTAACGATCTCAACAGGGGGCTTGGCACCGGGGAGCTGTTTTTT
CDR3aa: CASNDLNRGLGTGELFF

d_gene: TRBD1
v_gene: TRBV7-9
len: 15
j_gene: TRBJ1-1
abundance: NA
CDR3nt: TGTGCCAGCAGCTTATTCGCAGGGGGCGACACTGAAGCTTTCTTT
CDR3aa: CASSLFAGGDTEAFF

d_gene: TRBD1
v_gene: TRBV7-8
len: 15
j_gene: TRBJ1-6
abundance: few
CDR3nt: TGTGCCAGCAGCCACCCGGGACAGGGGTTTTCATCCCTCCGCTTT
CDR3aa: CASSHPGQGFSSLRF

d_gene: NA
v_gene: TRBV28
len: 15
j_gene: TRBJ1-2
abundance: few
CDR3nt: TGTGCCAGCAGTGGGACCGGGACAAAGACCATTGGCTACACCTTC
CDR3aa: CASSGTGTKTIGYTF

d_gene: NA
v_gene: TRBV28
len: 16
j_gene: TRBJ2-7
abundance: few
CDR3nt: TGTGCCAGCAGAATAACCCGGGCCACTTACTCCTACGAGCAGTACTTC
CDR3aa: CASRITRATYSYEQYF

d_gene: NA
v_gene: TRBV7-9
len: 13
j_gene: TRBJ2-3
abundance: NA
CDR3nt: TGTGCCAGCAGGGACAGTAGCACAGATACGCAGTATTTT
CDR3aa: CASRDSSTDTQYF

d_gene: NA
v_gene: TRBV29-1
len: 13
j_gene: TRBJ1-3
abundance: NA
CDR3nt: TGCAGCGTTTGTCCGAACTCTGGAAACACCATATATTTT
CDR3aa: CSVCPNSGNTIYF

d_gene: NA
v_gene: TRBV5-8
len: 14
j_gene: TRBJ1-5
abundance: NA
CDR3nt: TGTGCCAGCAGCTTCGGGGGAATTAATCAGCCCCAGCATTTT
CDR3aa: CASSFGGINQPQHF

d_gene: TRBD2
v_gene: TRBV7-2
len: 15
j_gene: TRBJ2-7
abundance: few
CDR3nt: TGTGCCAGCAGTTCCGTAGCGGGCCAGGCCTACGAGCAGTACTTC
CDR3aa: CASSSVAGQAYEQYF

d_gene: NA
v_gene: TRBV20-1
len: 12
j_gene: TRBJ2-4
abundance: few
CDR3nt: TGCAGCGGGGAATGGGAGCCCACGCTTCAGTACTTC
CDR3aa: CSGEWEPTLQYF

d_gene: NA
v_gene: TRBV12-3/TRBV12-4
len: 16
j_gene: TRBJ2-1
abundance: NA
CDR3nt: TGTGCCAGCAGTTTAGATCCGGGGTTAACCTACAATGAGCAGTTCTTC
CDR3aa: CASSLDPGLTYNEQFF

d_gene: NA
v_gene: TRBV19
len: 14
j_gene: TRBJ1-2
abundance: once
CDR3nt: TGTGCCAGTAGTATCTACAGTTCTAACTATGGCTACACCTTC
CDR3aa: CASSIYSSNYGYTF